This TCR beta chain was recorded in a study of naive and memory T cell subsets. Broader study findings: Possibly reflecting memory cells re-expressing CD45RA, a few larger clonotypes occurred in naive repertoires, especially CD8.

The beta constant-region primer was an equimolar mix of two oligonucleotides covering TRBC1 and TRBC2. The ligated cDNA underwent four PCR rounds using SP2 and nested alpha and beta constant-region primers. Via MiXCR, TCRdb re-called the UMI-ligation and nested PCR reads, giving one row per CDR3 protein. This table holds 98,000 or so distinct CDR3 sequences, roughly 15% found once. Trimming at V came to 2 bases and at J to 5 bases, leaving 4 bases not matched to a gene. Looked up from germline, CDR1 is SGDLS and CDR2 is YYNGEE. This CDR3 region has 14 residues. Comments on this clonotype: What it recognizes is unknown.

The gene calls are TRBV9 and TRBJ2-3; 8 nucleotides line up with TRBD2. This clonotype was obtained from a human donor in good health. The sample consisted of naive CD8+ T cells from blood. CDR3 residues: CASSVAGGKDTQYF. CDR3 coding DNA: TGTGCCAGCAGCGTTGCGGGAGGAAAAGATACGCAGTATTTT.